This T cell receptor (beta chain) was sequenced during a study of T-cell reconstitution after alpha-beta-depleted transplantation in children. A library of TCRbeta sequences, prepared with unique molecular identifiers, was generated. TCRdb itself ran the PCR reads through MiXCR, one entry per CDR3 protein. The table includes 200,000 to 300,000 distinct CDR3 sequences, around 12% detected once. CDR3 size: 14 residues. The V gene's germline CDR1 is LGHDT and CDR2 YNNKEL (reference sequence). Deletions cut 4 bases from V and 3 bases from J, with 12 bases between. The clonotype was recovered from a human donor who donated a stem cell graft to a child with acute lymphoblastic leukemia. This material consisted of PBMCs from the stem cell graft donor, taken from the stem cell graft. This chain joins TRBV3-1 and TRBJ2-5, with D tentatively TRBD1 (6 bases). CDR3 sequence reads: CASSLGGREETQYF. The CDR3 DNA follows: TGTGCCAGCAGCCTAGGGGGACGGGAAGAGACCCAGTACTTC.